This passage covers 17 T cell receptor beta chains from one sample sequenced in a study of T cell clonotyping in hematopoietic cell transplantation. Clones were read by immunoSEQ multiplex PCR, and TCRdb kept only the in-frame ones, dropping some. The sample comprises under 7,500 clones, roughly nine tenths of which are singletons, and more than 7% rests with the top ten. The specimen was peripheral blood mononuclear cells, collected 100 days after allogeneic stem cell transplant. The receptors stem from a male patient aged 40 to 50 who had an allogeneic stem cell transplant from an unrelated donor, so the T cells may come from the graft donor. Some clones in this sample may be carry-over from other donors' samples.

V is TRBV29-1 and J is TRBJ1-2; a possible D gene is TRBD1 (5 bases). This CDR3 comprises 13 residues. V lost 6 bases and J lost 5, with 16 bases in between. Germline loops: CDR1 SQVTM, CDR2 ANQGSEA. The CDR3 coding sequence is TGCAGCGTCCGTACCCGGACATTTTATGGCTACACCTTC. Its translation: CSVRTRTFYGYTF.

The table lists this clone with a few counts. The chain couples TRBV5-6 to TRBJ1-2; a possible D gene is TRBD1 (6 bases). The germline CDR1 and CDR2 sequences are SGHDT and YYEEEE. V lost 4 bases and J 4 bases, leaving 11 bases between the germline ends. CDR3 length: 13 residues. CDR3 region: CASSADRFYGYTF. The CDR3, as DNA: TGTGCCAGCAGCGCGGACAGATTCTATGGCTACACCTTC. The variable domain in full, with the rest retrieved from reference TRBV5-6 and TRBJ1-2, is DAGVTQSPTHLIKTRGQQVTLRCSPKSGHDTVSWYQQALGQGPQFIFQYYEEEERQRGNFPDRFSGHQFPNYSSELNVNALLLGDSALYLCASSADRFYGYTFGSGTRLTVV.

This clone showed up just once. The chain is built from TRBV20-1 and TRBJ1-1; D is unresolved. Trimming shortened V by 6 bases and J by 8 bases, and 10 bases separated the two germline ends. Germline CDR1 is DFQATT and CDR2 is SNEGSKA (reference sequence). The CDR3 sequence is 10 residues long. The DNA for the CDR3 is TGCAGTGCCTGGGCCAGGGAAGCTTTCTTT. Translation gives CSAWAREAFF.

This chain links TRBV27 with TRBJ2-7, with 8 positions matching TRBD1. Germline V gives CDR1 MNHEY, CDR2 SMNVEV (reference sequence). The CDR3 sequence is 14 residues long. V was clipped by 4 bases and J by 9 bases; unmatched bases: 11. The CDR3 bases are TGTGCCAGCAGTTCCATTCAGGGGGCAGTTTGGCAGTACTTC. It codes for CASSSIQGAVWQYF.

The chain combines TRBV7-2 with TRBJ1-5; D remains unclear. Per germline, CDR1 SGHTA and CDR2 FQGNSA. The length of the CDR3 is 15 residues. V shed 5 bases and J shed 1 base, with 12 bases lying between them. The CDR3 DNA follows: TGTGCCAGCAGCCGGGAGGGCTTCAGCAATCAGCCCCAGCATTTT. Protein: CASSREGFSNQPQHF.

The V gene is TRBV27, the J gene TRBJ1-5; D is undetermined. The germline V and J ends were trimmed by 4 bases and 0 bases, with 7 bases remaining between them. Germline V gene sequence: CDR1 MNHEY, CDR2 SMNVEV (reference sequence). This CDR3 has 14 amino acids. The CDR3: CASSSRYSNQPQHF. The CDR3, as DNA: TGTGCCAGCAGTTCTAGGTATAGCAATCAGCCCCAGCATTTT.

V and J are TRBV19 and TRBJ1-5; D is undetermined. Trimming pared 3 bases from V and 7 bases from J, leaving 10 bases between. The CDR3 is 13 residues long. In germline, CDR1 is LNHDA, CDR2 SQIVND (reference sequence). The CDR3 bases are TGTGCCAGTAGTATGGAAGGGCCCCAGCCCCAGCATTTT. Amino acid sequence: CASSMEGPQPQHF.

The chain is built from TRBV2 and TRBJ2-1; D uncertain. The CDR3 is made up of 15 amino acids. Germline lookup yields CDR1 SNHLY and CDR2 FYNNEI. V shed 0 bases and J shed 4 bases, with 10 bases lying between them. The CDR3 region is CASSEALYGYNEQFF. The CDR3 DNA follows: TGTGCCAGCAGTGAAGCGCTTTATGGATACAATGAGCAGTTCTTC.

The rearrangement joins TRBV18 to TRBJ1-2, with unresolved D. CDR3 size: 13 residues. Germline CDR1 and CDR2: KGHSH and LQKENI. V dropped 3 bases and J dropped 3 bases, with 8 bases sitting between them. In nucleotides, the CDR3 is TGTGCCAGCTCACCCTCCGAGGACTATGGCTACACCTTC. As protein: CASSPSEDYGYTF. Full variable domain (missing parts from reference TRBV18 and TRBJ1-2): NAGVMQNPRHLVRRRGQEARLRCSPMKGHSHVYWYRQLPEEGLKFMVYLQKENIIDESGMPKERFSAEFPKEGPSILRIQQVVRGDSAAYFCASSPSEDYGYTFGSGTRLTVV.

The chain combines TRBV25-1 with TRBJ2-5; the D gene is possibly TRBD2 (6 bases). Germline loops: CDR1 MGHDK, CDR2 SYGVNS. V shed 4 bases and J shed 5 bases, with 14 bases lying between them. This CDR3 contains 14 residues. This CDR3 reads CASSGMDYVETQYF. The CDR3 nucleotides are TGTGCCAGCAGTGGCATGGACTACGTGGAGACCCAGTACTTC.

The rearrangement links TRBV7-6 to TRBJ2-7; D is unresolved. V lost 1 base and J 3 bases, leaving 7 bases between the germline ends. Germline loops: CDR1 SGHVS, CDR2 FNYEAQ. The CDR3 runs 13 residues. CDR3: CASSLEPRYEQYF. The CDR3 DNA reads as TGTGCCAGCAGCTTAGAACCGCGCTACGAGCAGTACTTC.

V is TRBV6-6 and J is TRBJ1-1; TRBD1 is a possible D gene (5 bases). CDR1 is MNHNY and CDR2 is SVGAGI in the germline V gene (reference sequence). V was pared by 7 bases and J by 1 base, with 10 bases between. This CDR3 has 13 amino acids. As DNA, the CDR3 is TGTGCCAGCACCCGTGGGGCGAACACTGAAGCTTTCTTT. Protein sequence: CASTRGANTEAFF.

The chain links TRBV20-1 to TRBJ1-2; the D gene is possibly TRBD1 (6 bases). V dropped 8 bases and J dropped 6 bases, with 13 bases sitting between them. Per germline, CDR1 DFQATT and CDR2 SNEGSKA (reference sequence). This CDR3 is built from 11 residues. CDR3 amino acids: CSNGGAHGYTF. The CDR3 coding sequence is TGCAGTAATGGGGGGGCTCATGGCTACACCTTC.

The chain is built from TRBV6-1 and TRBJ2-2; no reliable D call. V gave up 7 bases and J gave up 7 bases, with 7 bases separating them. Germline CDR1 is MNHNS and CDR2 is SASEGT. This CDR3 spans 11 amino acids. The CDR3 region has the DNA TGTGCCAGCATCTCTTTCGGGGAGCTGTTTTTT. This translates into CASISFGELFF.

This clone was found once. CDR3 in amino acids: CASSYSGSNQPQHF. CDR3 sequence (DNA): TGTGCCAGCAGTTACTCGGGCAGCAATCAGCCCCAGCATTTT. The chain employs TRBV6-6 and TRBJ1-5, with no clear D. V dropped 0 bases and J dropped 1 base, with 4 bases sitting between them. The V gene's germline CDR1 is MNHNY and CDR2 SVGAGI (reference sequence). The CDR3 consists of 14 residues.

V gene TRBV28 combines with J gene TRBJ1-5; the D is unclear. Germline loops: CDR1 MDHEN, CDR2 SYDVKM. CDR3 size: 13 residues. Deletions cut 9 bases from V and 4 bases from J, with 13 bases between. CDR3: CASTGLINQPQHF. The CDR3 nucleotides read TGTGCCAGTACGGGCCTTATTAATCAGCCCCAGCATTTT.

The gene calls are TRBV5-1 and TRBJ1-3; tentative D call: TRBD1 (5 bases). The CDR3 is made up of 15 amino acids. CDR1 and CDR2 from the germline V gene are SGHRS and YFSETQ. Trimming removed 3 bases from V and 4 bases from J, with 14 bases in between. In nucleotides, the CDR3 is TGCGCCAGCAGCTGGGGACCCACATGGGGAAACACCATATATTTT. Encoded protein: CASSWGPTWGNTIYF.